A selection of T cell receptor beta chains follows, all from one sample in a study of post-analysis software for immune sequencing data. MiXCR, applied by TCRdb to the PCR reads, yields one record per CDR3 protein. This table holds hundreds of thousands of distinct CDR3 sequences, about 32% found once. Sequencing input: blood. The receptors originated from a girl aged 5 to 17 with multiple sclerosis. Both conserved end residues are part of each CDR3. The order of the fields is J gene, D gene, clone size, V gene, CDR3 DNA, CDR3 protein. D genes are given only for firm matches. Clone size is given for some rows only: seen once, a few or many times, or a class if the clone is expanded.

TRBJ2-1,-,-,TRBV20-1,TGCAGTGCTAGGATAGACCTCGGACTTTCTGAGCAGTTCTTC,CSARIDLGLSEQFF
TRBJ2-7,TRBD2,-,TRBV28,TGTGCCAGCAGTTACCCTGCCTGGGGACTAGCGGGAGGGCCTAAAAGCTCCTACGAGCAGTACTTC,CASSYPAWGLAGGPKSSYEQYF
TRBJ2-7,TRBD1,-,TRBV7-2,TGTGCCAGCAGAAGCGACAGGGGGCCCCCCTACGAGCAGTACTTC,CASRSDRGPPYEQYF
TRBJ1-2,-,-,TRBV18,TGTGCCAGCTCACCAGGGCCAGGCACCGAAAGTGGCTACACCTTC,CASSPGPGTESGYTF
TRBJ2-7,-,-,TRBV15,TGTGCCACCAGCAGCAGGGGTGTGGCGGAGCAGTACTTC,CATSSRGVAEQYF
TRBJ1-1,-,many,TRBV29-1,TGCAGCGTTGAAGAGTCGCGGGTAGGGACTGAAGCTTTCTTT,CSVEESRVGTEAFF
TRBJ1-3,TRBD1,-,TRBV29-1,TGCAGCGTCGGACAGGGGGCGGATGGAAACACCATATATTTT,CSVGQGADGNTIYF
TRBJ1-6,TRBD1,few,TRBV28,TGTTCCAGCAGTGATGGACAGGTCCTCTATAATTCACCCCTCCACTTT,CSSSDGQVLYNSPLHF
TRBJ1-2,-,few,TRBV11-2,TGTGCCAGCGGGTCCCTCCGATCGGGGGCCGATGGCTACACCTTC,CASGSLRSGADGYTF
TRBJ2-3,TRBD1,-,TRBV6-5,TGTGCCAGCAGTTCCCCGGGACAGCCCCCGGTCTACACAGATACGCAGTATTTT,CASSSPGQPPVYTDTQYF
TRBJ2-6,-,few,TRBV4-2,TGTGCCAGCAGCCAAGAAGGTCGGCGGGCTGGGGCCAACGTCCTGACTTTC,CASSQEGRRAGANVLTF
TRBJ1-1,-,-,TRBV3-1,TGTGCCAGCAACCAAGCCCGGGACACTGAAGCTTTCTTT,CASNQARDTEAFF
TRBJ2-7,TRBD2,-,TRBV20-1,TGCAGTGCTGGGGGGGGGACTAGCGGGTCCTACGAGCAGTACTTC,CSAGGGTSGSYEQYF
TRBJ2-1,TRBD2,few,TRBV29-1,TGCAGCGTCCCCGCGTGGACTAGCGGGAGAAGTCGTCCGGGGGGGAATGAGCAGTTCTTC,CSVPAWTSGRSRPGGNEQFF
TRBJ2-3,-,few,TRBV20-1,TGCAGTGCTGTCTCCGGGACGGGCAGCACAGATACGCAGTATTTT,CSAVSGTGSTDTQYF
TRBJ2-5,-,few,TRBV20-1,TGCAGTGCCCAAGGAGGGTCAGAGACCCAGTACTTC,CSAQGGSETQYF
TRBJ2-3,-,few,TRBV20-1,TGCAGTGCTAGGTCCAGCCCCCTCACAGATACGCAGTATTTT,CSARSSPLTDTQYF
TRBJ2-5,-,-,TRBV28,TGTGCCAGCAGTTTGGGACGGCGGAATGAGCAGTACTTC,CASSLGRRNEQYF
TRBJ2-5,TRBD1,-,TRBV29-1,TGCAGCGAGGGACAGGGGGCCCGAGAGACCCAGTACTTC,CSEGQGARETQYF
TRBJ1-2,-,-,TRBV7-9,TGTGCCAGCAGCTTAGTTCGGGCAGAAGGGGGATATGGCTACACCTTC,CASSLVRAEGGYGYTF
TRBJ2-7,-,few,TRBV10-3,TGTGCCATCAGTGAGTCGATCGGCCTATCCTACGAGCAGTACTTC,CAISESIGLSYEQYF
TRBJ2-3,-,few,TRBV9,TGTGCCAGCAGCTCCCGGGTCCAGGAACCGCAGTATTTT,CASSSRVQEPQYF
TRBJ1-2,-,once,TRBV7-9,TGTGCCAGCAGCCACGCCAGACCCTGGCAGAGTGGCTACACCTTC,CASSHARPWQSGYTF
TRBJ2-1,TRBD2,few,TRBV2,TGTGCCAGCAGTCGTCGACTAGCGGGAGGACATGAGCAGTTCTTC,CASSRRLAGGHEQFF
TRBJ2-5,-,many,TRBV15,TGTGCCACCAGCAGAACCGGGTACCAAGAGACCCAGTACTTC,CATSRTGYQETQYF
TRBJ2-3,TRBD2,few,TRBV20-1,TGCAGTGCCAGGACTAGCGGGACTTTCACAGATACGCAGTATTTT,CSARTSGTFTDTQYF
TRBJ1-2,-,many,TRBV5-1,TGCGCCAGCAGCCCCGACAGAACTTATGGCTACACCTTC,CASSPDRTYGYTF
TRBJ2-1,-,many,TRBV29-1,TGCAGCGAGTGGAGTTATGAGGGGAATGAGCAGTTCTTC,CSEWSYEGNEQFF
TRBJ2-1,TRBD1,few,TRBV27,TGTGCCAGCAGTTCACTTCGACAGGGGCCAACCTACAATGAGCAGTTCTTC,CASSSLRQGPTYNEQFF
TRBJ2-3,-,-,TRBV10-3,TGTGCCACCTGGTCAGGTACGCAGTATTTT,CATWSGTQYF
TRBJ2-7,TRBD2,few,TRBV20-1,TGCAGTGCTAGGGAGAGGACTAGCGGGGCCTACGAGCAGTACTTC,CSARERTSGAYEQYF
TRBJ1-1,-,-,TRBV20-1,TGCAGTGCTAGGGTTTCGGGAGGAACTGAAGCTTTCTTT,CSARVSGGTEAFF
TRBJ2-7,TRBD1,few,TRBV20-1,TGCAGTGCTCCTGACAGGGCTTCCTACGAGCAGTACTTC,CSAPDRASYEQYF
TRBJ1-2,-,-,TRBV6-1,TGTGCCAGCAGCCGACACAGAAACCGCGGAACTAACTATGGCTACACCTTC,CASSRHRNRGTNYGYTF
TRBJ1-5,TRBD1,-,TRBV28,TGTGCCAGCAGTCAAACGACAGGGAATAGCAATCAGCCCCAGCATTTT,CASSQTTGNSNQPQHF
TRBJ1-1,-,-,TRBV7-9,TGTGCCAGCAGCTTAGCTGGGGTCCCGAACACTGAAGCTTTCTTT,CASSLAGVPNTEAFF
TRBJ2-7,-,-,TRBV6-2/TRBV6-3,TGTGCCAGCAGTAGATTCCCGGGACCATCTTACTACGAGCAGTACTTC,CASSRFPGPSYYEQYF
TRBJ2-3,-,few,TRBV11-2,TGTGCCAGCAGCTCCTACCCGCGGACCCCCACAGATACGCAGTATTTT,CASSSYPRTPTDTQYF
TRBJ2-1,TRBD2,few,TRBV11-2,TGTGCCAGCAGCAAAAGGCCATCGGGACTAGCGGGGGGGATCAACAATGAGCAGTTCTTC,CASSKRPSGLAGGINNEQFF
TRBJ2-2,-,-,TRBV29-1,TGCAGCGTTGCCCCGGGCCCAGCCACCGGGGAGCTGTTTTTT,CSVAPGPATGELFF
TRBJ1-5,-,many,TRBV27,TGTGCCAGCAGTCCTCGAAATCAGCCCCAGCATTTT,CASSPRNQPQHF
TRBJ2-1,-,few,TRBV7-2,TGTGCCAGCAGCGTAGCAGCCTGGACTCGGGGGATTGAGCAGTTCTTC,CASSVAAWTRGIEQFF
TRBJ2-1,-,-,TRBV5-1,TGTGCCAGCAGCTTAGGGACTTCAAACAATGAGCAGTTCTTC,CASSLGTSNNEQFF
TRBJ2-7,TRBD2,few,TRBV5-4,TGTGCCAGCAGTCGGGAGGGCCTCCACGCCGACGAGCAGTACTTC,CASSREGLHADEQYF
TRBJ1-2,-,many,TRBV7-2,TGTGCCAGCAGCTTAGGACCCAACTATGGCTACACCTTC,CASSLGPNYGYTF
TRBJ1-1,-,-,TRBV12-3/TRBV12-4,TGTGCCAGCAGCCGTCAGGAAACTGAAGCTTTCTTT,CASSRQETEAFF
TRBJ2-5,TRBD2,-,TRBV6-5,TGTGCCAGCAGCCCCCTAGGAGCGGGAGAGGGAGAGACCCAGTACTTC,CASSPLGAGEGETQYF
TRBJ1-2,TRBD1,few,TRBV29-1,TGCAGCGTTGTGGGAGGGGGCGACTATGGCTACACCTTC,CSVVGGGDYGYTF
TRBJ2-1,TRBD2,-,TRBV12-3/TRBV12-4,TGTACCAGCAGTTTTCTAGCGGGACCGAACAATGAGCAGTTCTTC,CTSSFLAGPNNEQFF
TRBJ1-2,-,few,TRBV5-1,TGCGCCAGCAGCCGTCCGACAGGAGATGGCTACACCTTC,CASSRPTGDGYTF
TRBJ1-2,-,few,TRBV3-1,TGTGCCAGCAGCCCCCGGGACGGCCCCTATGGCTACACCTTC,CASSPRDGPYGYTF
TRBJ2-3,TRBD1,-,TRBV6-1,TGTGCCGGCAGGCAGACAGGGCTACCCACAGATACGCAGTATTTT,CAGRQTGLPTDTQYF
TRBJ2-3,-,few,TRBV29-1,TGCAGCTGCAGAGGGGGGGGGGCAGATACGCAGTATTTT,CSCRGGGADTQYF